Each of the 24 T cell receptor beta chains below was sequenced from the same sample in a study of blood T cells in healthy people across ages. Then a second PCR, running about 7 to 11 cycles, was carried out with a sample-barcoded 5' primer and a J-beta primer mix. Each CDR3 protein gets one entry after TCRdb re-called the 5' RACE reads with MiXCR. The sample lists about 930,000 distinct CDR3 sequences, 29% occurring once. Another study also made use of these data, one on T cells of mothers and their children.

The sample consisted of blood. The receptors were sampled from a woman between 40 and 50 years old in good health.

The chain links TRBV7-9 to TRBJ2-7; TRBD1 aligns across 8 bases. This CDR3 is built from 16 residues. Germline V gene lookup returns CDR1 SEHNR and CDR2 FQNEAQ (reference sequence). Unmatched junction bases numbered 17, after V lost 5 bases and J lost 8 bases. CDR3 region: CASSQTAGQVLHKQYF. For the CDR3, the DNA is TGTGCCAGCAGCCAAACGGCGGGACAGGTATTGCACAAGCAGTACTTC.

V is TRBV5-1 and J is TRBJ2-7; 7 nucleotides align to TRBD1. There are 14 residues in the CDR3. Germline values: CDR1 SGHRS, CDR2 YFSETQ. V trimming: 4 bases; J trimming: 3 bases; junction bases outside the gene matches: 7. The CDR3 sequence is CASSKGQQRYEQYF. For the CDR3, the DNA is TGCGCCAGCAGCAAGGGACAGCAGCGCTACGAGCAGTACTTC. The variable domain in full, completed from reference TRBV5-1 and TRBJ2-7, reads KAGVTQTPRYLIKTRGQQVTLSCSPISGHRSVSWYQQTPGQGLQFLFEYFSETQRNKGNFPGRFSGRQFSNSRSEMNVSTLELGDSALYLCASSKGQQRYEQYFGPGTRLTVT.

This clonotype was observed a handful of times. One end of the junction varies from germline; a read error may be responsible. This chain links TRBV2 with TRBJ1-5; D is ambiguous. Looked up from germline, CDR1 is SNHLY and CDR2 is FYNNEI. This CDR3 is built from 13 residues. The CDR3, as DNA: TGTGCCGGCAGAATTGAGAGCAATCAGCCCCAGCATTTT. Protein sequence: CAGRIESNQPQHF.

The sample holds a few counts of this clonotype. The gene calls are TRBV28 and TRBJ1-5, with D unresolved. The germline V and J ends were trimmed by 3 bases and 3 bases, with 9 bases remaining between them. Germline V gene lookup returns CDR1 MDHEN and CDR2 SYDVKM. The CDR3 totals 14 residues. CDR3 sequence reads: CASSFVAFNQPQHF. For the CDR3, the DNA is TGTGCCAGCAGTTTTGTAGCCTTCAATCAGCCCCAGCATTTT.

This rearrangement joins TRBV20-1 to TRBJ1-1; no clear D gene. The germline gives CDR1 DFQATT, CDR2 SNEGSKA (reference sequence). V was trimmed by 0 bases and J by 2 bases, leaving 10 bases between them. The CDR3 runs 14 residues. The CDR3 nucleotides are TGCAGTGCTAGAGAGGGGAGTCCCAACACTGAAGCTTTCTTT. It specifies CSAREGSPNTEAFF.

This clonotype was recorded a few times. The DNA for the CDR3 is TGTGCCAGCAGCTTAGCAATAGACAGGGGAAATCAGCCCCAGCATTTT. Translated: CASSLAIDRGNQPQHF. V is TRBV7-9 and J is TRBJ1-5, with 8 nucleotides matching TRBD1. Trimming cost V 0 bases and J 4 bases; bases outside gene matches: 5. This CDR3 has 16 amino acids. From germline, CDR1 is SEHNR and CDR2 FQNEAQ (reference sequence).

A note on this clonotype: Being one base from a much bigger clone, this may be a read error. The CDR3 nucleotides read TGTGCCAGCAGCCCCGGGGGGGGTGGAGAGACCCAGTTCTTC. Translated, it gives CASSPGGGGETQFF. This chain links TRBV7-6 with TRBJ2-1, with 8 bases aligning to TRBD2. Losses at the gene ends were 5 bases for V and 13 bases for J; bases not matched to a gene: 13. This CDR3 is built from 14 residues. Germline V CDR1 and CDR2: SGHVS, FNYEAQ.

This clonotype appeared a few times. The chain employs TRBV10-3 and TRBJ2-7; D gene uncertain. V was clipped by 3 bases and J by 5 bases, with 11 bases between them. The CDR3 is 13 amino acids. Looked up from germline, CDR1 is ENHRY and CDR2 is SYGVKD. The DNA for the CDR3 is TGTGCCATCAGTGAAAAGGAGTGGGACGAGCAGTACTTC. Translation: CAISEKEWDEQYF.

This clonotype showed up many times. This chain links TRBV20-1 with TRBJ2-7; 8 bases are a match to TRBD1. The CDR3 sequence is 14 residues long. In germline, CDR1 is DFQATT, CDR2 SNEGSKA (reference sequence). V was clipped by 6 bases and J by 3 bases; unmatched bases: 10. In nucleotides, the CDR3 is TGCAGTGCGCAACCCGGGACAGGACGCTACGAGCAGTACTTC. Amino acids: CSAQPGTGRYEQYF.

The CDR3: CSVRDVGENEQFF. CDR3 nucleotide sequence: TGCAGTGTCCGTGACGTTGGGGAGAATGAGCAGTTCTTC. The gene calls are TRBV20-1 and TRBJ2-1, with a possible D match to TRBD2 (5 bases). The CDR3 runs to 13 residues. Germline CDR1 DFQATT, CDR2 SNEGSKA (reference sequence). V lost 7 bases to trimming and J lost 7 bases, with 17 bases between them.

This clonotype was picked up many times. The V gene is TRBV7-2, the J gene TRBJ2-1, with D possibly being TRBD1 (5 bases). The CDR3 sequence is 14 residues long. Looked up from germline, CDR1 is SGHTA and CDR2 is FQGNSA. V shed 0 bases and J shed 8 bases, with 11 bases lying between them. CDR3 loop: CASSLAPGWDEQFF. DNA of the CDR3: TGTGCCAGCAGCTTAGCTCCAGGGTGGGATGAGCAGTTCTTC. Full variable domain (remainder filled in from reference TRBV7-2 and TRBJ2-1): GAGVSQSPSNKVTEKGKDVELRCDPISGHTALYWYRQSLGQGLEFLIYFQGNSAPDKSGLPSDRFSAERTGGSVSTLTIQRTQQEDSAVYLCASSLAPGWDEQFFGPGTRLTVL.

This clonotype has more than one count but fewer than ten. V gene TRBV29-1 combines with J gene TRBJ1-1; tentatively, D is TRBD1 (5 bases). The CDR3 length is 13 residues. The V gene's germline CDR1 is SQVTM and CDR2 ANQGSEA. The CDR3 region has the DNA TGCTCCTGCCGCGGGGGGAAGAACACTGAAGCTTTCTTT. It specifies CSCRGGKNTEAFF.

This chain uses TRBV4-3 with TRBJ2-1; D tentatively reads TRBD1 or TRBD2 (5 bases each). V dropped 4 bases and J dropped 12 bases, with 25 bases sitting between them. Germline assignment: CDR1 LGHNA and CDR2 YSLEER. The CDR3 extends over 16 amino acids. DNA for the CDR3: TGCGCCAGCAGCCCGCACTCTAGCTTAGGGGTTGATGGGCAGTTCTTC. Encoded protein: CASSPHSSLGVDGQFF.

The chain has TRBV6-6 and TRBJ1-2; TRBD1 is a possible D gene (5 bases). V lost 2 bases and J lost 0, with 16 bases in between. The CDR3 runs 17 residues. CDR1 MNHNY and CDR2 SVGAGI come from the germline V gene (reference sequence). DNA of the CDR3: TGTGCCAGCAGTTACGGGCAGGGTAGCCTAGCTAACTATGGCTACACCTTC. Protein: CASSYGQGSLANYGYTF.

This clonotype was picked up one time. CDR3 sequence: CASSHRQDYSNQPQHF. Here the CDR3 DNA reads TGTGCCAGCAGTCACAGACAGGATTATAGCAATCAGCCCCAGCATTTT. The rearrangement joins TRBV27 to TRBJ1-5, with D possibly matching TRBD1 (6 bases). Between the trimmed V and J ends, which lost 5 bases and 0 bases, there was a span of 14 bases. This CDR3 is built from 16 residues. CDR1 MNHEY and CDR2 SMNVEV come from the germline V gene (reference sequence).

The chain carries TRBV6-2 or TRBV6-3 and TRBJ2-3; TRBD2 matches at 10 bases. The germline V gene encodes CDR1 MNHEY and CDR2 SVGEGT. This CDR3 is 18 amino acids long. V lost 6 bases, J lost 5 bases, and 17 bases stayed unmatched. The CDR3 sequence: CASSPLDVLAGVVDTQYF. Written as DNA, the CDR3 is TGTGCCAGCAGCCCTCTTGATGTTCTAGCGGGAGTGGTAGATACGCAGTATTTT.

The sample holds many counts of this clonotype. V usage is TRBV15 and J usage is TRBJ1-2, with a possible D match to TRBD1 (5 bases). V was cut by 0 bases and J by 4 bases, with 15 bases left in between. Germline V gives CDR1 LNHNV, CDR2 YYDKDF (reference sequence). The CDR3 is 16 residues long. CDR3 bases: TGTGCCACCAGCAGAGATCTCGGCAGGGACCTCTATGGCTACACCTTC. Protein sequence: CATSRDLGRDLYGYTF. The entire variable domain, with the rest obtained from reference TRBV15 and TRBJ1-2, is as follows: DAMVIQNPRYQVTQFGKPVTLSCSQTLNHNVMYWYQQKSSQAPKLLFHYYDKDFNNEADTPDNFQSRRPNTSFCFLDIRSPGLGDTAMYLCATSRDLGRDLYGYTFGSGTRLTVV.

In regard to this clonotype: A read error may produce the germline difference seen at one junction end. The CDR3 here is CASSPELNSPPHF. CDR3 sequence (DNA): TGTGCCAGTAGTCCCGAGTTGAATTCACCCCCCCACTTT. The gene calls are TRBV19 and TRBJ1-6; D is ambiguous. CDR1 LNHDA and CDR2 SQIVND come from the germline V gene (reference sequence). The CDR3 is 13 amino acids.

This clonotype was counted between two and nine times. The V gene is TRBV5-1, the J gene TRBJ1-2; D unresolved. The V end lost 1 base, the J end lost 3 bases, and 7 bases lay between the germline ends. Germline CDR1 and CDR2: SGHRS and YFSETQ. This CDR3 has 13 amino acids. The CDR3 coding sequence is TGCGCCAGCAGCTTGACGGTATACTATGGCTACACCTTC. This sequence encodes CASSLTVYYGYTF.

This clonotype was seen ten or more times. V gene TRBV29-1 combines with J gene TRBJ2-1; D tentatively fits TRBD1 or TRBD2 (6 bases each). Germline loops: CDR1 SQVTM, CDR2 ANQGSEA. Trimming shortened V by 5 bases and J by 6 bases, and 17 bases separated the two germline ends. The CDR3 loop spans 14 amino acids. CDR3 residues: CSVTLAWGANEQFF. DNA for the CDR3: TGCAGCGTTACTCTAGCGTGGGGGGCCAATGAGCAGTTCTTC.

This clonotype has a count of ten or more. V and J are TRBV7-6 and TRBJ2-3, with D perhaps TRBD1 (6 bases). CDR1 and CDR2 (germline): SGHVS, FNYEAQ. V lost 0 bases and J lost 2, with 12 bases in between. This CDR3 has 16 residues. In DNA, the CDR3 is TGTGCCAGCAGCTTAGCCGGGACAACCTACACAGATACGCAGTATTTT. Amino acids: CASSLAGTTYTDTQYF. Full variable domain (remainder filled in from reference TRBV7-6 and TRBJ2-3): GAGVSQSPRYKVTKRGQDVALRCDPISGHVSLYWYRQALGQGPEFLTYFNYEAQQDKSGLPNDRFSAERPEGSISTLTIQRTEQRDSAMYRCASSLAGTTYTDTQYFGPGTRLTVL.

This clonotype has more than one count but fewer than ten. The CDR3 sequence is CASSLQGAVGYTF. The DNA for the CDR3 is TGTGCCAGCAGCCTCCAGGGGGCGGTAGGCTACACCTTC. The gene calls are TRBV28 and TRBJ1-2, with 8 bases identical to TRBD1. The CDR3 extends over 13 amino acids. The ends lost 6 bases at V and 8 bases at J; junction bases unmatched: 8. CDR1 is MDHEN and CDR2 is SYDVKM in the germline V gene.

This rearrangement joins TRBV6-2 or TRBV6-3 to TRBJ1-5; 7 nucleotides line up with TRBD1. CDR1 MNHEY and CDR2 SVGEGT come from the germline V gene. V was clipped by 6 bases and J by 7 bases; unmatched bases: 6. The CDR3 is made up of 13 amino acids. The CDR3 here is CASSPTGLQPQHF. The CDR3 bases are TGTGCCAGCAGCCCGACAGGGTTGCAGCCCCAGCATTTT.

This clonotype was seen ten or more times. The rearrangement uses TRBV11-2 and TRBJ2-5; TRBD1 is a possible D gene (7 bases). Trimming shortened V by 4 bases and J by 4 bases, and 10 bases separated the two germline ends. CDR1 is SGHAT, CDR2 FQNNGV, per germline. This CDR3 is built from 13 residues. The DNA for the CDR3 is TGTGCCAGCAGCTACCAGGGGGGAGAGACCCAGTACTTC. This translates into CASSYQGGETQYF. The complete variable domain, with remaining parts taken from reference TRBV11-2 and TRBJ2-5, reads EAGVAQSPRYKIIEKRQSVAFWCNPISGHATLYWYQQILGQGPKLLIQFQNNGVVDDSQLPKDRFSAERLKGVDSTLKIQPAKLEDSAVYLCASSYQGGETQYFGPGTRLLVL.